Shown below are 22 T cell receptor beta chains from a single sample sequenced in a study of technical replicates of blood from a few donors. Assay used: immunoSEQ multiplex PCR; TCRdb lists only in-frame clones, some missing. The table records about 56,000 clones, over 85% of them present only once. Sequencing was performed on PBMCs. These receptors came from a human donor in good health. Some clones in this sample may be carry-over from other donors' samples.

The CDR3 sequence: CASSGGQGVGQPQHF. CDR3 nucleotide sequence: TGTGCCAGCAGCGGGGGACAGGGGGTAGGACAGCCCCAGCATTTT. The V and J genes are TRBV6-6 and TRBJ1-5, with 11 nucleotides matching TRBD1. The ends lost 6 bases at V and 7 bases at J; junction bases unmatched: 8. Germline CDR1 reads MNHNY; CDR2 reads SVGAGI (reference sequence). The CDR3 spans 15 residues.

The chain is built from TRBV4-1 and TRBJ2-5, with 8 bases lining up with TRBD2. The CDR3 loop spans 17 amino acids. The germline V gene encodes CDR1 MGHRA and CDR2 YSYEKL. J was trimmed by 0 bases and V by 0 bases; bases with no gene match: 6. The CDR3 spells CASSQEWGLGNQETQYF. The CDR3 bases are TGCGCCAGCAGCCAAGAGTGGGGACTAGGGAACCAAGAGACCCAGTACTTC.

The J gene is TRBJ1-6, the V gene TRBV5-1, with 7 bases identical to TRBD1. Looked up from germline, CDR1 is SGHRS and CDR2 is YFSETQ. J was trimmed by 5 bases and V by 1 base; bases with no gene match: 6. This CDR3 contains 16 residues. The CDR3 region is CASSLFFGTDNSPLHF. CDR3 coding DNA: TGCGCCAGCAGCTTGTTTTTCGGGACAGATAATTCACCCCTCCACTTT.

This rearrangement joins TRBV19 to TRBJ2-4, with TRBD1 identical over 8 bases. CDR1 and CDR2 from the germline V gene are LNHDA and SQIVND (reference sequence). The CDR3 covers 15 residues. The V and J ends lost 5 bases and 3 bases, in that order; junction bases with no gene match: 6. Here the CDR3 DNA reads TGTGCCAGTAGTCGGGGACAGGCGGGCAAAAACATTCAGTACTTC. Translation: CASSRGQAGKNIQYF.

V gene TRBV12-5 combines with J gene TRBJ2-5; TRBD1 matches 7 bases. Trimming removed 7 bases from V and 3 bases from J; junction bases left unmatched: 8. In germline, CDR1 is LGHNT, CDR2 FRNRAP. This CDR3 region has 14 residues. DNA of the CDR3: TGTGCTAGTGTCCCAACGGGGACAGAAGAGACCCAGTACTTC. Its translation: CASVPTGTEETQYF.

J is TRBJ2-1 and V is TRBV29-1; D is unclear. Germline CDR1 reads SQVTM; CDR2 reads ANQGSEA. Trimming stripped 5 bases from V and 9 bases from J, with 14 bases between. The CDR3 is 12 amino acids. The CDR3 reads CSVSETLSEQFF. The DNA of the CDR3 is TGCAGCGTTTCCGAGACACTCAGTGAGCAGTTCTTC.

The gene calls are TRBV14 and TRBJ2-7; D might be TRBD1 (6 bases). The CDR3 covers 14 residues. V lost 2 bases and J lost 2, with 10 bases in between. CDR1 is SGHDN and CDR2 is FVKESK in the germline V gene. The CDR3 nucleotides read TGTGCCAGCAGCCAACTAGGGACAACCTACGAGCAGTACTTC. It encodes CASSQLGTTYEQYF.

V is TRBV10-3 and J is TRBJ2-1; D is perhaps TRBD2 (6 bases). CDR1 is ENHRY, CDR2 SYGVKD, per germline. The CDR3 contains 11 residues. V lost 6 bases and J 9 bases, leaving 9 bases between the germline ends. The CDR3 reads CAIRETSEQFF. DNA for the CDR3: TGTGCCATCAGAGAGACTAGTGAGCAGTTCTTC.

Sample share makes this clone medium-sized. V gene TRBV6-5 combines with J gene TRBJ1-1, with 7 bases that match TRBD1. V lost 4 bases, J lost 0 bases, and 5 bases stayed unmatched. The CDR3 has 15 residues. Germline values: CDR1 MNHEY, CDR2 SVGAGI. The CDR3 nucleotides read TGTGCCAGCAGTTTTACCGGGACAGTGAACACTGAAGCTTTCTTT. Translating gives CASSFTGTVNTEAFF.

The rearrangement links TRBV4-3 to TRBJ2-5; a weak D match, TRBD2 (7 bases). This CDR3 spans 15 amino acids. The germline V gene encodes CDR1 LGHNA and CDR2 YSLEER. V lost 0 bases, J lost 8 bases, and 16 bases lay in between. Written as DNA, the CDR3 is TGCGCCAGCAGCCAAGATGTGGGGGGGCGTGTAACCCAGTACTTC. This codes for CASSQDVGGRVTQYF.

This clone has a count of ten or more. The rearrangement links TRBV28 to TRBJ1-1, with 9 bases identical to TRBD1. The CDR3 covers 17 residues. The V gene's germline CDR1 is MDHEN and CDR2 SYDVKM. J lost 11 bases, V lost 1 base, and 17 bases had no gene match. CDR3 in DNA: TGTGCCAGCAGTTTATTTGGTATAACAGGGGGCCCTGAGTGTGCTTTCTTT. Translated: CASSLFGITGGPECAFF.

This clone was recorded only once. The CDR3 sequence is CASSLMAVNQPQHF. The DNA for the CDR3 is TGTGCCAGCAGCTTAATGGCAGTCAATCAGCCCCAGCATTTT. The genes are TRBV7-2 and TRBJ1-5; D not resolved. This CDR3 has 14 amino acids. Germline-derived CDR1 and CDR2 are SGHTA and FQGNSA. V was clipped by 2 bases and J by 3 bases, with 8 bases between them. Variable domain in full (rest from reference TRBV7-2 and TRBJ1-5): GAGVSQSPSNKVTEKGKDVELRCDPISGHTALYWYRQSLGQGLEFLIYFQGNSAPDKSGLPSDRFSAERTGGSVSTLTIQRTQQEDSAVYLCASSLMAVNQPQHFGDGTRLSIL.

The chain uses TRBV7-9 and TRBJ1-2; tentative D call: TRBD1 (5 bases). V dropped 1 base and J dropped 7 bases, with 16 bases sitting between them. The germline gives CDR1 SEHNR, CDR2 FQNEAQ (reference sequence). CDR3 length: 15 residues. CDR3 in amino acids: CASSLDQGGFFGYTF. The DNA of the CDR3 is TGTGCCAGCAGCTTAGATCAGGGAGGGTTTTTTGGCTACACCTTC.

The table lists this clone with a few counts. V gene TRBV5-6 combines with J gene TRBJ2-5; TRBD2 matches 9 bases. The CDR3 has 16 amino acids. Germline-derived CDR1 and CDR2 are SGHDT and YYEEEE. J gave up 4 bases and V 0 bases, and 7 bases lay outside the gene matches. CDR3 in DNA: TGTGCCAGCAGCTTGGTGGTAGCGGGAGCCGGAGAGACCCAGTACTTC. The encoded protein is CASSLVVAGAGETQYF.

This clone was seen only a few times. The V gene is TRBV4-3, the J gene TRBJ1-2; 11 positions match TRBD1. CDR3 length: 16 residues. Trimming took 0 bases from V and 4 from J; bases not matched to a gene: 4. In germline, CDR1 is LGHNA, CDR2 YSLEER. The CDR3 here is CASSQDRTGGAYGYTF. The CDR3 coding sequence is TGCGCCAGCAGCCAAGATCGGACAGGGGGCGCCTATGGCTACACCTTC.

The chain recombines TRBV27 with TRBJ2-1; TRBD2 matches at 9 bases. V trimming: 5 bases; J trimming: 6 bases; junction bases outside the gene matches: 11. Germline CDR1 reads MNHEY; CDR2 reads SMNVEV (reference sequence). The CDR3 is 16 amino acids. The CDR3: CASSPQLAGLANEQFF. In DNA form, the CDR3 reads TGTGCCAGCAGTCCCCAACTAGCGGGCCTGGCCAATGAGCAGTTCTTC.

CDR3 protein: CASSSSVAVGGETQYF. CDR3 nucleotide sequence: TGTGCCAGCAGCTCCTCGGTTGCGGTGGGGGGGGAGACCCAGTACTTC. The rearrangement links TRBV5-4 to TRBJ2-5; TRBD2 agrees at 7 bases. Germline CDR1 is SGHNT and CDR2 is YYREEE (reference sequence). This CDR3 region has 16 residues. The V and J ends lost 3 bases and 5 bases, in that order; junction bases with no gene match: 13. The entire variable domain, with the rest obtained from reference TRBV5-4 and TRBJ2-5, is as follows: ETGVTQSPTHLIKTRGQQVTLRCSSQSGHNTVSWYQQALGQGPQFIFQYYREEENGRGNFPPRFSGLQFPNYSSELNVNALELDDSALYLCASSSSVAVGGETQYFGPGTRLLVL.

The CDR3 region has the DNA TGTGCCAGCTCACTGGACTTTGGGAGGAATACAGGTGAGCAGTTCTTC. It codes for CASSLDFGRNTGEQFF. V is TRBV18 and J is TRBJ2-1; weak D call: TRBD2 (6 bases). V lost 4 bases and J 9 bases, leaving 22 bases between the germline ends. This CDR3 comprises 16 residues. Germline V CDR1 and CDR2: KGHSH, LQKENI.

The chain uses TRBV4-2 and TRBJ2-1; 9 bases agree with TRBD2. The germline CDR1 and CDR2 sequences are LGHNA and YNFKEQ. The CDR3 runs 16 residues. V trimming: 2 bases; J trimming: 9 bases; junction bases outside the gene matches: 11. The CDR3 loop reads CASSQNLGGGAREQFF. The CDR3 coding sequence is TGTGCCAGCAGCCAAAACCTTGGCGGGGGGGCCCGTGAGCAGTTCTTC.

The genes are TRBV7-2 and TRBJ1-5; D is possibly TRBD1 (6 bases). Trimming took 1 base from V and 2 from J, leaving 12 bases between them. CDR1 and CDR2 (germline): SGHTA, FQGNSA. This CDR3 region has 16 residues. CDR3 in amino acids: CASSLGGGGGNQPQHF. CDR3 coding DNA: TGTGCCAGCAGCTTAGGAGGGGGGGGAGGCAATCAGCCCCAGCATTTT.

CDR3 sequence (DNA): TGTGCCATCACTCCGGAAGCGGATTCACCCCTCCACTTT. It encodes CAITPEADSPLHF. The chain recombines TRBV10-3 with TRBJ1-6; unclear D gene. The CDR3 spans 13 residues. V lost 7 bases and J 8 bases, leaving 12 bases between the germline ends. In germline, CDR1 is ENHRY, CDR2 SYGVKD.

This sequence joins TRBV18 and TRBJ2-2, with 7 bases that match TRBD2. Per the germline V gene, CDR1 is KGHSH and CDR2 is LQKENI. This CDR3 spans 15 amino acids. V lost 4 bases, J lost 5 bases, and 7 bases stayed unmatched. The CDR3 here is CASSLSGTPTGELFF. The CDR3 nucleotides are TGTGCCAGCTCACTAAGCGGGACTCCGACCGGGGAGCTGTTTTTT.